This record concerns one T cell receptor beta chain sequence. Its target is unknown. The data derive from a study of T cell responses to AZD1222 COVID-19 vaccine. Study summary: Second-dose intervals near 4 or 12 weeks were combined. Study results and caveats: Researchers report vaccine-associated CD4 TCRs spanning spike, with dominance at 160-218 and 743-854. Seropositive at baseline were only a handful of AZD1222 recipients. The sample set comprised mostly white British donors with more females, and clonal diversity was possibly underestimated.

The CDR3 runs 13 residues. The V gene lost 4 bases and the J gene lost 4 bases, with 10 bases spanning the gap. From germline, CDR1 is SGHTA and CDR2 FQGNSA. TCRdb's table, derived via immunoSEQ multiplex PCR, lists solely in-frame clones and lacks some. The sample lists around 100,000 clones, 87% occurring once. The material sequenced was peripheral blood, taken on day 0 of AZD1222 vaccination. The V call is TRBV7-2, the J call TRBJ1-1; D not certain. This TCR came from an adult in good health. CDR3 in DNA: TGTGCCAGCAGCTATAAACCCGCCACTGAAGCTTTCTTT. Its translation is CASSYKPATEAFF.